Listed below are T cell receptor beta chains from one sample, sequenced in a study of CD8 T cells in Susac syndrome. TCRdb re-derived calls from the immunoSEQ multiplex PCR reads in MiXCR, one entry per CDR3 protein. The data contain under 200,000 distinct CDR3 sequences, around 90% of them singletons. The sequencing sample was made of CD4+ T cells from PBMCs. Every receptor here comes from a human donor with Susac syndrome. CDR3s include the opening cysteine and the closing phenylalanine or tryptophan. Each record gives: CDR3 protein, CDR3 DNA, D gene, V gene, CDR3 length, clone size, J gene. A D gene is named only where the DNA matches it firmly. Size is omitted from some rows. Given values are once, few, many or a class for expanded clones.

CASREGEDAPQHF TGCGCCAGCAGGGAAGGCGAGGACGCGCCCCAGCATTTT - TRBV5-1 13 - TRBJ1-5
CASSYSNRENGYTF TGTGCCAGCAGTTACTCGAACAGGGAGAACGGCTACACCTTC - TRBV6-6 14 - TRBJ1-2
CASRAGGPSYNEQFF TGTGCCAGCAGAGCGGGAGGGCCCTCCTACAATGAGCAGTTCTTC TRBD2 TRBV6-1 15 - TRBJ2-1
CASSSSGTDTQYF TGTGCCAGCAGCTCCTCAGGCACAGATACGCAGTATTTT - TRBV7-9 13 few TRBJ2-3
CASSSTGAFPNEQFF TGTGCCAGCAGCTCCACCGGGGCCTTTCCGAATGAGCAGTTCTTC - TRBV5-4 15 - TRBJ2-1
CASASGGADEQFF TGTGCCAGCGCTAGCGGGGGGGCCGATGAGCAGTTCTTC TRBD2 TRBV2 13 - TRBJ2-1
CASSEQGPSSGANVLTF TGTGCCAGCAGTGAACAGGGGCCGAGCTCTGGGGCCAACGTCCTGACTTTC - TRBV6-1 17 - TRBJ2-6
CSAPARSRGPETQYF TGCAGTGCTCCCGCCCGTTCCAGGGGGCCGGAGACCCAGTACTTC TRBD1 TRBV20-1 15 - TRBJ2-5
CASNQLAGGPNEQFF TGTGCCAGCAATCAGCTAGCGGGGGGCCCCAATGAGCAGTTCTTC TRBD2 TRBV2 15 - TRBJ2-1
CASSSSATGIYGYTF TGTGCCAGCAGTTCTTCCGCGACAGGGATTTATGGCTACACCTTC TRBD1 TRBV6-5 15 - TRBJ1-2
CAWSGQGGQPQHF TGTGCCTGGAGTGGACAGGGAGGTCAGCCCCAGCATTTT TRBD1 TRBV30 13 - TRBJ1-5
CSAILGGNQPQHF TGCAGTGCCATTCTAGGAGGGAATCAGCCCCAGCATTTT - TRBV20-1 13 - TRBJ1-5
CASSGGVTFSNYGYTF TGTGCCAGCAGCGGCGGAGTGACATTTTCCAACTATGGCTACACCTTC - TRBV9 16 - TRBJ1-2
CASSETGRDTEAFF TGTGCCAGCAGTGAAACCGGCAGGGACACTGAAGCTTTCTTT - TRBV2 14 - TRBJ1-1
CASRRLAGITDTQYF TGTGCCAGCAGGCGACTAGCGGGGATCACAGATACGCAGTATTTT TRBD2 TRBV6-5 15 - TRBJ2-3
CASARDRVLSNQPQHF TGTGCCAGCGCCCGGGACAGGGTATTGAGCAATCAGCCCCAGCATTTT TRBD1 TRBV2 16 - TRBJ1-5
CASSAHRDMTEAFF TGTGCCAGCAGCGCACACAGGGATATGACTGAAGCTTTCTTT - TRBV9 14 - TRBJ1-1
CASSPRSDTDTQYF TGTGCCAGCTCACCACGCAGTGACACAGATACGCAGTATTTT - TRBV18 14 - TRBJ2-3
CASSLNRQETQYF TGTGCCAGCAGCTTGAACAGACAAGAGACCCAGTACTTC - TRBV7-8 13 - TRBJ2-5
CASSADALAPSQREQFF TGTGCCAGCAGTGCCGATGCACTAGCGCCCAGCCAGAGGGAGCAGTTCTTC TRBD2 TRBV6-1 17 once TRBJ2-1
CASSESRNYGYTF TGCGCCAGCAGTGAGTCGAGGAACTATGGCTACACCTTC - TRBV10-1 13 - TRBJ1-2
CASSFPSGNTEAFF TGTGCCAGCAGCTTTCCGTCCGGGAACACTGAAGCTTTCTTT - TRBV5-4 14 - TRBJ1-1
CASQRGVDNEQFF TGTGCCAGCCAGCGGGGGGTTGACAATGAGCAGTTCTTC TRBD2 TRBV2 13 - TRBJ2-1
CASSSQAYGYTF TGTGCCAGCAGTTCCCAGGCCTATGGCTACACCTTC - TRBV6-1 12 - TRBJ1-2
CASSLWGQGYEQYF TGCGCCAGCAGCTTGTGGGGACAGGGGTACGAGCAGTACTTC TRBD1 TRBV5-1 14 - TRBJ2-7
CATEGQGNSPLHF TGTGCCACCGAGGGGCAGGGTAATTCACCCCTCCACTTT - TRBV6-6 13 - TRBJ1-6
CASSFGLNVLTF TGTGCCAGCAGTTTCGGCCTTAACGTCCTGACTTTC - TRBV12-3/TRBV12-4 12 - TRBJ2-6
CASSRDSNNYGYTF TGTGCCAGTAGCCGGGACAGCAATAACTATGGCTACACCTTC TRBD1 TRBV19 14 - TRBJ1-2
CASSPPIALLADHTYNEQFF TGTGCCAGCAGCCCTCCTATCGCTTTACTAGCGGATCACACCTACAATGAGCAGTTCTTC TRBD2 TRBV13 20 - TRBJ2-1
CASSAQQGERYTF TGTGCCAGCAGTGCCCAACAGGGGGAACGCTACACCTTC TRBD1 TRBV2 13 - TRBJ1-2
CASSSPAGTEAFF TGCGCCAGCAGCTCCCCGGCGGGAACTGAAGCTTTCTTT - TRBV5-1 13 - TRBJ1-1
CAWTQGTYYGYTF TGTGCCTGGACGCAGGGGACTTACTATGGCTACACCTTC - TRBV30 13 - TRBJ1-2
CASRGEGNQPQHF TGTGCCAGCCGCGGGGAGGGTAATCAGCCCCAGCATTTT - TRBV7-9 13 - TRBJ1-5
CASSVGGTDYGYTF TGTGCCAGCAGCGTAGGAGGGACTGACTATGGCTACACCTTC - TRBV9 14 once TRBJ1-2
CASRLAGASYEQYF TGTGCCAGCAGGCTAGCGGGGGCGTCCTACGAGCAGTACTTC TRBD2 TRBV2 14 - TRBJ2-7
CASSPGLARAETQYF TGTGCCAGCAGCCCAGGACTAGCGCGGGCGGAGACCCAGTACTTC TRBD2 TRBV6-5 15 - TRBJ2-5
CSASRGATFSYEQYF TGCAGTGCTTCCCGCGGGGCCACCTTCTCCTACGAGCAGTACTTC - TRBV20-1 15 - TRBJ2-7
CAWSKNGSPLHF TGTGCCTGGAGTAAGAATGGTTCACCCCTCCACTTT - TRBV30 12 - TRBJ1-6
CSVKRGGITDTQYF TGCAGCGTTAAAAGGGGGGGCATCACAGATACGCAGTATTTT - TRBV29-1 14 - TRBJ2-3
CASSPGQGKLFF TGTGCCAGCAGTCCCGGGCAGGGAAAACTGTTTTTT - TRBV6-5 12 once TRBJ1-4
CASSQEDRGNQPQHF TGCGCCAGCAGCCAAGAGGACAGAGGCAATCAGCCCCAGCATTTT - TRBV4-1 15 - TRBJ1-5
CASSLKQSGANVLTF TGCGCCAGCAGCTTGAAGCAGTCTGGGGCCAACGTCCTGACTTTC - TRBV5-1 15 - TRBJ2-6
CASSLKAGESYEQYF TGCGCCAGCAGCTTGAAGGCGGGGGAATCCTACGAGCAGTACTTC TRBD2 TRBV5-1 15 - TRBJ2-7
CASSEALRGRSYTDTQYF TGTGCCAGCAGTGAAGCGCTTAGGGGGCGCAGTTACACAGATACGCAGTATTTT TRBD1 TRBV2 18 - TRBJ2-3
CASSWPGLAVDVSYEQYF TGTGCCAGCAGTTGGCCGGGACTAGCAGTTGACGTTTCTTACGAGCAGTACTTC TRBD2 TRBV6-2/TRBV6-3 18 once TRBJ2-7
CASSSDRNQPQHF TGTGCCAGCAGCTCCGACCGCAATCAGCCCCAGCATTTT - TRBV11-2 13 - TRBJ1-5